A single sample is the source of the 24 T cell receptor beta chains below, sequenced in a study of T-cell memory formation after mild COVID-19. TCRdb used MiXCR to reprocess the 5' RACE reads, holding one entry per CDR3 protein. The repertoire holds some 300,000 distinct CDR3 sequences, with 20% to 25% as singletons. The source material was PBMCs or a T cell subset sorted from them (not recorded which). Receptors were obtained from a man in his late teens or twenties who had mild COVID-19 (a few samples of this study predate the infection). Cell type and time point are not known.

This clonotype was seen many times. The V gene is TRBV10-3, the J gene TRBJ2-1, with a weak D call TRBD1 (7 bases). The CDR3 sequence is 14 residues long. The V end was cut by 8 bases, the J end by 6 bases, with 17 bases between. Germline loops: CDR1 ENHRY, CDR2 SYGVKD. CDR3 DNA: TGTGCCATCGGGGGGTCGGACAGGCTCAATGAGCAGTTCTTC. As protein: CAIGGSDRLNEQFF.

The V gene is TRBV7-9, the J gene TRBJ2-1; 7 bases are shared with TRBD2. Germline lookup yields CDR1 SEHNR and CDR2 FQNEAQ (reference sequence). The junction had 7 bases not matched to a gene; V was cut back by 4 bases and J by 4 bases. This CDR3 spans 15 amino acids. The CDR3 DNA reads TGTGCCAGCAGCTGGGGGGAGGGCTTTTACAATGAGCAGTTCTTC. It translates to CASSWGEGFYNEQFF.

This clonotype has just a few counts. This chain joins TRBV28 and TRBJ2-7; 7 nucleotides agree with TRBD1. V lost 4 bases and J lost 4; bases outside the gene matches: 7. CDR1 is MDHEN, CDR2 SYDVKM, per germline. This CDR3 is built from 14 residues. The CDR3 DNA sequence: TGTGCCAGCAGTTCCGACAGGGTACGGTACGAGCAGTACGTC. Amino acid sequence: CASSSDRVRYEQYV.

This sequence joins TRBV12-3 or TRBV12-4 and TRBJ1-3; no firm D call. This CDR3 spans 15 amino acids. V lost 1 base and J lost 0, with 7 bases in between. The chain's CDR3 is CASSLGTPSGNTIYF. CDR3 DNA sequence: TGTGCCAGCAGTTTAGGTACCCCCTCTGGAAACACCATATATTTT.

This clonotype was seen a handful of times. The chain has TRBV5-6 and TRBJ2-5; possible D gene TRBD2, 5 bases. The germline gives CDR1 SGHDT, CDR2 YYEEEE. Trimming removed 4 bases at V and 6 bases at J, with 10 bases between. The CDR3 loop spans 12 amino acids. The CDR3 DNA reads TGTGCCAGCAGCGTGAGCGGACAGACCCAGTACTTC. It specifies CASSVSGQTQYF. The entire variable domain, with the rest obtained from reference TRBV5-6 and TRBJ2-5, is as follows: DAGVTQSPTHLIKTRGQQVTLRCSPKSGHDTVSWYQQALGQGPQFIFQYYEEEERQRGNFPDRFSGHQFPNYSSELNVNALLLGDSALYLCASSVSGQTQYFGPGTRLLVL.

The CDR3 spells CASSVGRGAVTDTQYF. CDR3 nucleotides: TGTGCCAGCAGCGTAGGGCGGGGGGCCGTCACCGATACGCAGTATTTT. The V call is TRBV9, the J call TRBJ2-3; the match to TRBD2 covers 8 bases. Trimming cost V 0 bases and J 6 bases; bases outside gene matches: 9. CDR3 length: 16 residues. Germline lookup yields CDR1 SGDLS and CDR2 YYNGEE.

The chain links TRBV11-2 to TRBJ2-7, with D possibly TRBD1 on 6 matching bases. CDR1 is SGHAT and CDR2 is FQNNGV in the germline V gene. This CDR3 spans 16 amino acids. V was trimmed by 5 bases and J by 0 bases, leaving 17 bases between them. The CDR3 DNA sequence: TGTGCCAGCAGCCGATCCGGGACATTGAGCTCCTACGAGCAGTACGTC. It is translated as CASSRSGTLSSYEQYV.

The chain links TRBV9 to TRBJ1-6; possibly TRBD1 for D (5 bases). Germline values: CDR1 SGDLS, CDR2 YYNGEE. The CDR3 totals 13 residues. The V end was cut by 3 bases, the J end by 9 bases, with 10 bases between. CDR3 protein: CASSAGTASPLHF. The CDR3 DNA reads TGTGCCAGCAGCGCCGGGACTGCTTCACCCCTCCACTTT. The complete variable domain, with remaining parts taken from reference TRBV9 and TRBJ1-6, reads DSGVTQTPKHLITATGQRVTLRCSPRSGDLSVYWYQQSLDQGLQFLIQYYNGEERAKGNILERFSAQQFPDLHSELNLSSLELGDSALYFCASSAGTASPLHFGNGTRLTVT.

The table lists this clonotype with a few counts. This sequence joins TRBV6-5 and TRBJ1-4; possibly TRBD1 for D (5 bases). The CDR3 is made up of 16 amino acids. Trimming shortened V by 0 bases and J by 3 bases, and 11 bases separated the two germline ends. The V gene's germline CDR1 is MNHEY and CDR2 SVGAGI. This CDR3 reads CASSYSGASANEKLFF. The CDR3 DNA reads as TGTGCCAGCAGTTACTCTGGGGCCTCGGCTAATGAAAAACTGTTTTTT.

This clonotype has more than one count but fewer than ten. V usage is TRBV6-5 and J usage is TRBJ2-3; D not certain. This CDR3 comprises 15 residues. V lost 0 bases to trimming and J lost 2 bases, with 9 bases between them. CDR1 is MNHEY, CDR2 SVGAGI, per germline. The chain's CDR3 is CASSYSPRSTDTQYF. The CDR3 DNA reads TGTGCCAGCAGTTACTCCCCTAGATCCACAGATACGCAGTATTTT.

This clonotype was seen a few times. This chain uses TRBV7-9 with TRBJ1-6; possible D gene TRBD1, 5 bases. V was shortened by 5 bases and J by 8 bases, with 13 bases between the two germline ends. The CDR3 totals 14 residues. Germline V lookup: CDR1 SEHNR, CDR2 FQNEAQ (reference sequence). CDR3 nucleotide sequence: TGTGCCAGCAGCCTCAGGGAGAGCGATTCACCCCTCCACTTT. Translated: CASSLRESDSPLHF.

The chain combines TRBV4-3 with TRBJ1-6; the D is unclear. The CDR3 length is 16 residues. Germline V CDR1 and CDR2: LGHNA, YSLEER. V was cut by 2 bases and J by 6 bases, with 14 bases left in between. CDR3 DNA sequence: TGCGCCAGCAGCCAACCCTCCCTAGGCCTTAATTCACCCCTCCACTTT. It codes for CASSQPSLGLNSPLHF.

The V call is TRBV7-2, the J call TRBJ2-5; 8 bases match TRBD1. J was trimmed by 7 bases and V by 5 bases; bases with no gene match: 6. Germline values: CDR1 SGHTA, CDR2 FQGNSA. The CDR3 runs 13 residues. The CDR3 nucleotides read TGTGCCAGCAGCCAGGACAGGGAAGCGACCCAGTACTTC. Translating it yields CASSQDREATQYF. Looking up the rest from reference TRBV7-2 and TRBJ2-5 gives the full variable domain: GAGVSQSPSNKVTEKGKDVELRCDPISGHTALYWYRQSLGQGLEFLIYFQGNSAPDKSGLPSDRFSAERTGGSVSTLTIQRTQQEDSAVYLCASSQDREATQYFGPGTRLLVL.

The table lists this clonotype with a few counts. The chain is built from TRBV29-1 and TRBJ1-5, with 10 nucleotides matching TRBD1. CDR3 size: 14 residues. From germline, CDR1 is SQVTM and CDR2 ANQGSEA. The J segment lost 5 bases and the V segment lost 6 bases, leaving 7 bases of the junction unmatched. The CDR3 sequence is CSVADRGRDQPQHF. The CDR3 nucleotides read TGCAGCGTCGCCGACAGGGGGCGGGATCAGCCCCAGCATTTT.

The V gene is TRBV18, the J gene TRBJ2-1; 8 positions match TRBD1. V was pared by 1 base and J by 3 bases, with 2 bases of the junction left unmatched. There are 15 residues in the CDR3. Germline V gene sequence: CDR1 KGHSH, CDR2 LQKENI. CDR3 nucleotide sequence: TGTGCCAGCTCACCACTACAGGGGGGCTACAATGAGCAGTTCTTC. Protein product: CASSPLQGGYNEQFF.

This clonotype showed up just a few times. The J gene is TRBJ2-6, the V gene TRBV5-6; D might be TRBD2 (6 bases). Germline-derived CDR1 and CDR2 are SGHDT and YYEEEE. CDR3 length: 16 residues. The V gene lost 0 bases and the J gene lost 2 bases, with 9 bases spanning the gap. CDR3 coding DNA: TGTGCCAGCAGCTTGGTACCGGGAGCTGGGGCCAACGTCCTGACTTTC. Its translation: CASSLVPGAGANVLTF.

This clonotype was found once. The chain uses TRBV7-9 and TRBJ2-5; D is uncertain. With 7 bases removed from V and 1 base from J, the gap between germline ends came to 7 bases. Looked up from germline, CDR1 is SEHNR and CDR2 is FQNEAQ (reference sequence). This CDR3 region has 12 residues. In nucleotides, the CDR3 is TGTGCCAGCACCATATCCCAAGAGACCCAGTACTTC. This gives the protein CASTISQETQYF.

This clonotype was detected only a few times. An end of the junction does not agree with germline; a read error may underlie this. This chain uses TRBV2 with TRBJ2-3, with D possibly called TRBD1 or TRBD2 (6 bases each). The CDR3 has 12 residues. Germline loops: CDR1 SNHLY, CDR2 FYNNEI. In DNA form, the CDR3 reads TGTGCCAGCAGTGAAGCTGGAGGGGGTCCCACCTTT. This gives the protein CASSEAGGGPTF. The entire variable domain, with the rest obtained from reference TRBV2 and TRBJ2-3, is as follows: EPEVTQTPSHQVTQMGQEVILRCVPISNHLYFYWYRQILGQKVEFLVSFYNNEISEKSEIFDDQFSVERPDGSNFTLKIRSTKLEDSAMYFCASSEAGGGPTFGPGTRLTVL.

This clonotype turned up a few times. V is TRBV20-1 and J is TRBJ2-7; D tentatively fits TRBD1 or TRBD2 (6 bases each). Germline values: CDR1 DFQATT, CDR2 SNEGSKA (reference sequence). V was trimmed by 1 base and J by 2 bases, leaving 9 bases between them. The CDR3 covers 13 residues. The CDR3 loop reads CSARGRGAYEQYV. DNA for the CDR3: TGCAGTGCTAGAGGGAGGGGGGCCTACGAGCAGTACGTC.

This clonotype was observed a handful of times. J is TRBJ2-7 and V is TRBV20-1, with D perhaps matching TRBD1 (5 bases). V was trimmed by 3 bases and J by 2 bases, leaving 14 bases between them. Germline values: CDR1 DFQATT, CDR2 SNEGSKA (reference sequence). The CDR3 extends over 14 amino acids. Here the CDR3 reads CSASSGSRPYEQYV. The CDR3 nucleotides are TGCAGTGCTAGTTCAGGGTCCCGCCCCTACGAGCAGTACGTC.

CDR3 residues: CASTAGGSVNQPQHF. CDR3 nucleotide sequence: TGTGCCAGCACAGCAGGGGGCTCGGTCAATCAGCCCCAGCATTTT. The V gene is TRBV12-3 or TRBV12-4, the J gene TRBJ1-5; TRBD1 matches at 8 bases. Germline trimming cut 7 bases from V and 3 bases from J; bases unmatched to any gene: 8. The CDR3 loop spans 15 amino acids.

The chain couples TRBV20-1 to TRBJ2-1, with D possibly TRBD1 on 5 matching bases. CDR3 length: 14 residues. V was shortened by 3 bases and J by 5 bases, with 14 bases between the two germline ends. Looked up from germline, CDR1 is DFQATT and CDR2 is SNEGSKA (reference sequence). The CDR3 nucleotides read TGCAGTGCTAGGGGGCCTTCCCTAAACAATGAGCAGTTCTTC. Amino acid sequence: CSARGPSLNNEQFF.

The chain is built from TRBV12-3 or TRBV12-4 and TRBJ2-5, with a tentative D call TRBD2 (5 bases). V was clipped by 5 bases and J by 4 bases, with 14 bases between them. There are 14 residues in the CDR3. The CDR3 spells CASSPTRTSETQYF. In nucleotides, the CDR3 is TGTGCCAGCAGTCCTACTAGGACGTCAGAGACCCAGTACTTC.

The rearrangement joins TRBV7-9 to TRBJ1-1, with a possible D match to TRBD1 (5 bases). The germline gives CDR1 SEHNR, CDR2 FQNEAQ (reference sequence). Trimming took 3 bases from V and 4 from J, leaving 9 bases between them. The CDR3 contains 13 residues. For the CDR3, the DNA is TGTGCCAGCAGCTTGATGGGGGGCACTGAAGCTTTCTTT. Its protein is CASSLMGGTEAFF.